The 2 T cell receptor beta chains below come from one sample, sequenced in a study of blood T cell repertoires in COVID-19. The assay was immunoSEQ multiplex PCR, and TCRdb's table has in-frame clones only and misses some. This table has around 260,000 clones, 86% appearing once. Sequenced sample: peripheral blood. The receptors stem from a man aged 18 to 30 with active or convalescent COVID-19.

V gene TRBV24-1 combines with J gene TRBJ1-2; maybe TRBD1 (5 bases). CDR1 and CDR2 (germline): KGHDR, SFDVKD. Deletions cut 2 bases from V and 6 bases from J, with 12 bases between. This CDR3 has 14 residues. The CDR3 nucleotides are TGTGCCACCAGTGATTCTGCAGGGAGGGATGGCTACACCTTC. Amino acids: CATSDSAGRDGYTF.

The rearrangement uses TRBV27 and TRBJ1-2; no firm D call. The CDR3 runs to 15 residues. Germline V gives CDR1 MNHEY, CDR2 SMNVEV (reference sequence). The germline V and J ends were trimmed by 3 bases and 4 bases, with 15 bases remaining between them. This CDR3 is CASSLAGPVIYGYTF. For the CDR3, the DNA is TGTGCCAGCAGTTTGGCAGGCCCCGTAATCTATGGCTACACCTTC.